This TCR beta chain was recorded in a study of T cells in Graves' hyperthyroidism and ophthalmopathy. The CDR3 regions of TCR beta were amplified from RNA transcripts. The HTBI primer set was used in a first-round RT-PCR of the TCR CDR3. TCRdb analysed the multiplex PCR reads with MiXCR anew, one entry per CDR3 protein. The sample holds fewer than 650,000 distinct CDR3 sequences, approximately 49% seen once. Germline V CDR1 and CDR2: LNHDA, SQIVND (reference sequence). Trimming took 8 bases from V and 4 from J, leaving 12 bases between them. This CDR3 comprises 13 residues. The V call is TRBV19, the J call TRBJ1-5, with D maybe TRBD1 (6 bases). The clonotype was recovered from an adult woman with Graves' disease, either hyperthyroidism or ophthalmopathy (not recorded which). The specimen was peripheral blood or thyroid tissue (not recorded which). CDR3 nucleotide sequence: TGTGCCAGTGCCGACAGGACTAATCAGCCCCAGCATTTT. Translation: CASADRTNQPQHF.